The 10 T cell receptor beta chains below come from one sample, sequenced in a study of blood T cell repertoires in COVID-19. Profiling relied on immunoSEQ multiplex PCR, and the TCRdb table lists in-frame clones only, not all of them. The sample lists about 190,000 clones, less than 85% occurring once. The sample was peripheral blood. The source is a woman aged 45 to 65 with acute or convalescent COVID-19.

The J gene is TRBJ1-1, the V gene TRBV28; 7 bases are shared with TRBD1. The CDR3 extends over 16 amino acids. The V gene's germline CDR1 is MDHEN and CDR2 SYDVKM. Trimming removed 7 bases from V and 1 base from J; junction bases left unmatched: 12. Here the CDR3 DNA reads TGTGCCAGCACCCATCGGGACAGAAGACAGAACACTGAAGCTTTCTTT. Protein: CASTHRDRRQNTEAFF.

The chain has TRBV14 and TRBJ1-1; weak D call: TRBD1 (5 bases). The CDR3 loop spans 14 amino acids. Trimming took off 4 bases at V and 1 base at J, with 10 bases between the two ends. From germline, CDR1 is SGHDN and CDR2 FVKESK. In DNA form, the CDR3 reads TGTGCCAGCAGCCTCAGGGCAGGGAACACTGAAGCTTTCTTT. Translated, it gives CASSLRAGNTEAFF.

The CDR3 DNA reads as TGTGCCAGCAGCTTGGGCCCTCCGGGGAACACTGAAGCTTTCTTT. Protein sequence: CASSLGPPGNTEAFF. This sequence joins TRBV5-5 and TRBJ1-1; D is unresolved. Trimming took 0 bases from V and 1 from J, leaving 10 bases between them. CDR1 is SGHKS, CDR2 YYEKEE, per germline (reference sequence). This CDR3 contains 15 residues. Complete variable domain (other parts from reference TRBV5-5 and TRBJ1-1): DAGVTQSPTHLIKTRGQQVTLRCSPISGHKSVSWYQQVLGQGPQFIFQYYEKEERGRGNFPDRFSARQFPNYSSELNVNALLLGDSALYLCASSLGPPGNTEAFFGQGTRLTVV.

The chain is built from TRBV7-9 and TRBJ2-1, with 13 nucleotides matching TRBD2. V lost 4 bases and J lost 3; bases outside the gene matches: 6. The V gene's germline CDR1 is SEHNR and CDR2 FQNEAQ (reference sequence). This CDR3 region has 17 residues. The CDR3 protein is CASSSAGTSGNYNEQFF. The CDR3 nucleotides read TGTGCCAGCAGCTCAGCCGGGACTAGCGGGAACTACAATGAGCAGTTCTTC.

This clone was found a few times. The chain links TRBV28 to TRBJ2-1; TRBD2 matches 8 bases. The CDR3 extends over 14 amino acids. The V gene end was trimmed by 6 bases and the J gene end by 7 bases; junction bases not matched to a gene: 8. The germline V gene has CDR1 MDHEN and CDR2 SYDVKM. The CDR3 loop is CASSGGAYVNEQFF. The CDR3 DNA reads as TGTGCCAGCAGCGGGGGGGCGTACGTTAATGAGCAGTTCTTC.

The table lists this clone with a few counts. The gene calls are TRBV29-1 and TRBJ2-1, with 13 nucleotides matching TRBD2. CDR3 length: 15 residues. The germline gives CDR1 SQVTM, CDR2 ANQGSEA. V shed 6 bases and J 1 base; nucleotides not matched to a gene: 3. The CDR3 bases are TGCAGCGTAGGACTAGCGGGAGTGTCCTACAATGAGCAGTTCTTC. It yields the protein CSVGLAGVSYNEQFF.

This chain's CDR3 is CASSLTGPIYEQYF. DNA for the CDR3: TGTGCCAGCAGTTTAACTGGGCCGATCTACGAGCAGTACTTC. J is TRBJ2-7 and V is TRBV28; D not resolved. The CDR3 is 14 amino acids. Germline loops: CDR1 MDHEN, CDR2 SYDVKM. V lost 2 bases and J 3 bases, leaving 11 bases between the germline ends.

The chain has TRBV11-3 and TRBJ2-1, with 12 bases lining up with TRBD1. The CDR3 runs to 14 residues. Germline values: CDR1 SGHNT, CDR2 YENEEA. Losses at the gene ends were 5 bases for V and 8 bases for J; bases not matched to a gene: 4. CDR3 sequence reads: CASSKGTGGDEQFF. The CDR3, as DNA: TGTGCCAGCAGCAAAGGGACAGGGGGCGATGAGCAGTTCTTC.

The chain carries TRBV19 and TRBJ2-1, with D possibly being TRBD1 (6 bases). The V end was cut by 3 bases, the J end by 10 bases, with 16 bases between. Germline V gene data show CDR1 as LNHDA and CDR2 as SQIVND (reference sequence). This CDR3 contains 14 residues. The CDR3 sequence: CASSIPKGVREQFF. The CDR3 region has the DNA TGTGCCAGTAGTATCCCGAAGGGGGTCAGGGAGCAGTTCTTC. Full variable domain (remainder filled in from reference TRBV19 and TRBJ2-1): DGGITQSPKYLFRKEGQNVTLSCEQNLNHDAMYWYRQDPGQGLRLIYYSQIVNDFQKGDIAEGYSVSREKKESFPLTVTSAQKNPTAFYLCASSIPKGVREQFFGPGTRLTVL.

The genes are TRBV5-4 and TRBJ1-1, with 8 bases matching TRBD1. V shed 1 base, J shed 1 base, and the junction held 3 bases outside the gene matches. This CDR3 has 15 amino acids. Germline CDR1 and CDR2: SGHNT and YYREEE (reference sequence). The CDR3 spells CASSLPGQENTEAFF. CDR3 nucleotide sequence: TGTGCCAGCAGCTTGCCGGGACAGGAGAACACTGAAGCTTTCTTT.